These 32 T cell receptor beta chains were all obtained from the same sample, sequenced in a study of CD8+CD57+ T cells in acquired aplastic anemia. Sequencing was done on patients that had shown CD8+CD57+ cell expansion by flow cytometry. Genomic DNA provided the template from which TCR beta VDJ and CDR3 profiles were obtained. TCRdb ran MiXCR on the reads and lists one entry per CDR3 protein. The sample carries roughly 290,000 distinct CDR3 sequences, under 65% recorded once. The sequenced material came from sorted CD4+, CD8+, or CD8+CD57+ T cells (not recorded which) from PBMCs. The receptors derive from a human donor with aplastic anemia.

The rearrangement joins TRBV19 to TRBJ1-4; no clear D gene. V dropped 3 bases and J dropped 4 bases, with 9 bases sitting between them. The CDR3 runs 14 residues. CDR1 is LNHDA, CDR2 SQIVND, per germline (reference sequence). The CDR3 coding sequence is TGTGCCAGTAGTATTTACAACCTTAATGAAAAACTGTTTTTT. Its translation is CASSIYNLNEKLFF. Full variable domain (outside the CDR3, taken from reference TRBV19 and TRBJ1-4): DGGITQSPKYLFRKEGQNVTLSCEQNLNHDAMYWYRQDPGQGLRLIYYSQIVNDFQKGDIAEGYSVSREKKESFPLTVTSAQKNPTAFYLCASSIYNLNEKLFFGSGTQLSVL.

This clonotype was recorded many times. The DNA of the CDR3 is TGCGCCAGCAGGGGAGGGGGCGAGGACTCCTATAATTCACCCCTCCACTTT. This gives the protein CASRGGGEDSYNSPLHF. The chain combines TRBV5-1 with TRBJ1-6; the match to TRBD1 covers 7 bases. Unmatched junction bases numbered 8, after V lost 5 bases and J lost 0 bases. The CDR3 runs 17 residues. Germline values: CDR1 SGHRS, CDR2 YFSETQ. Supplemented by reference TRBV5-1 and TRBJ1-6, the full variable domain reads KAGVTQTPRYLIKTRGQQVTLSCSPISGHRSVSWYQQTPGQGLQFLFEYFSETQRNKGNFPGRFSGRQFSNSRSEMNVSTLELGDSALYLCASRGGGEDSYNSPLHFGNGTRLTVT.

The CDR3 loop reads CATSRTPGQGENSPLHF. CDR3 in DNA: TGTGCCACCAGCAGGACACCGGGACAGGGCGAGAATTCACCCCTCCACTTT. The chain carries TRBV15 and TRBJ1-6; 9 bases match TRBD1. The CDR3 runs to 17 residues. The V and J ends lost 3 bases and 7 bases, in that order; junction bases with no gene match: 10. Germline V gene data show CDR1 as LNHNV and CDR2 as YYDKDF (reference sequence). Combining the CDR3 with reference TRBV15 and TRBJ1-6 gives the whole variable domain DAMVIQNPRYQVTQFGKPVTLSCSQTLNHNVMYWYQQKSSQAPKLLFHYYDKDFNNEADTPDNFQSRRPNTSFCFLDIRSPGLGDTAMYLCATSRTPGQGENSPLHFGNGTRLTVT.

The chain combines TRBV9 with TRBJ2-3; TRBD1 might be the D (5 bases). The CDR3 is made up of 17 amino acids. V lost 4 bases and J lost 1, with 19 bases in between. Germline assignment: CDR1 SGDLS and CDR2 YYNGEE. In DNA form, the CDR3 reads TGTGCCAGCAGCTCTCTAGGGGCAGGATCCCGCACAGATACGCAGTATTTT. This sequence encodes CASSSLGAGSRTDTQYF.

The chain couples TRBV20-1 to TRBJ2-5; 8 bases map to TRBD2. CDR3 length: 16 amino acids. CDR1 and CDR2 (germline): DFQATT, SNEGSKA (reference sequence). Trimming at V came to 3 bases and at J to 5 bases, leaving 14 bases not matched to a gene. The CDR3 loop reads CSASTKRWTSTETQYF. The CDR3 DNA sequence: TGCAGTGCTAGTACTAAACGGTGGACTAGCACGGAGACCCAGTACTTC.

This chain links TRBV19 with TRBJ2-1, with 14 bases that match TRBD2. V shed 1 base, J shed 9 bases, and the junction held 8 bases outside the gene matches. Germline CDR1 reads LNHDA; CDR2 reads SQIVND (reference sequence). The CDR3 covers 17 residues. CDR3 DNA sequence: TGTGCCAGTAGTATAGGTGGGACTAGCGGGAGTAAGGGTGAGCAGTTCTTC. It encodes CASSIGGTSGSKGEQFF.

This clonotype has more than one count but fewer than ten. The chain recombines TRBV10-3 with TRBJ1-1; no clear D. There are 11 residues in the CDR3. V lost 6 bases to trimming and J lost 5 bases, with 7 bases between them. From germline, CDR1 is ENHRY and CDR2 SYGVKD. CDR3 nucleotides: TGTGCCATCAGGGAAGGGACTGAAGCTTTCTTT. Translated, it gives CAIREGTEAFF.

CDR3 sequence reads: CASSSGQGLHTEAFF. The CDR3 nucleotides read TGTGCCAGCAGCTCGGGACAGGGCTTGCACACTGAAGCTTTCTTT. The J gene is TRBJ1-1, the V gene TRBV7-3; TRBD1 matches 9 bases. The CDR3 is made up of 15 amino acids. Germline CDR1 and CDR2: SGHTA and FQGTGA. Trimming removed 4 bases from V and 3 bases from J; junction bases left unmatched: 6.

In this sample, this clonotype turned up many times. The chain links TRBV20-1 to TRBJ2-1; 16 positions match TRBD2. The ends lost 5 bases at V and 8 bases at J; junction bases unmatched: 9. CDR3 length: 16 amino acids. Germline CDR1 is DFQATT and CDR2 is SNEGSKA (reference sequence). As DNA, the CDR3 is TGCAGTGCTCGCCTAGGGACTAGCGGGAGGGGGTATGAGCAGTTCTTC. Translation gives CSARLGTSGRGYEQFF.

The gene calls are TRBV7-3 and TRBJ2-3; D remains ambiguous. V lost 6 bases, J lost 2 bases, and 21 bases lay in between. The germline V gene has CDR1 SGHTA and CDR2 FQGTGA. The CDR3 has 17 residues. The CDR3 DNA is TGTGCCAGCAGATTAGGGTCCAGTGGGTCGCACACAGATACGCAGTATTTT. As protein: CASRLGSSGSHTDTQYF. Together with reference TRBV7-3 and TRBJ2-3, the CDR3 gives the full variable domain: GAGVSQTPSNKVTEKGKYVELRCDPISGHTALYWYRQSLGQGPEFLIYFQGTGAADDSGLPNDRFFAVRPEGSVSTLKIQRTERGDSAVYLCASRLGSSGSHTDTQYFGPGTRLTVL.

The chain couples TRBV5-5 to TRBJ2-2; D may match TRBD1 or TRBD2 (5 bases each). The germline gives CDR1 SGHKS, CDR2 YYEKEE (reference sequence). CDR3 size: 14 residues. V was trimmed by 5 bases and J by 4 bases, leaving 12 bases between them. The CDR3 sequence: CASRQGTVTGELFF. The CDR3 DNA is TGTGCCAGCAGGCAAGGGACGGTCACCGGGGAGCTGTTTTTT.

The CDR3 region is CATSENRDFNTEAFF. CDR3 bases: TGTGCCACCAGTGAGAACCGGGACTTCAACACTGAAGCTTTCTTT. The J gene is TRBJ1-1, the V gene TRBV24-1; weak D call: TRBD1 (5 bases). Looked up from germline, CDR1 is KGHDR and CDR2 is SFDVKD. The CDR3 runs to 15 residues. V lost 4 bases to trimming and J lost 2 bases, with 13 bases between them.

This clonotype was counted many times. V is TRBV3-1 and J is TRBJ1-1; the D is unclear. Trimming left V 1 base short and J 2 bases short, with 11 bases between. This CDR3 is 15 amino acids long. Germline V CDR1 and CDR2: LGHDT, YNNKEL (reference sequence). The CDR3 here is CASSQGYAGNTEAFF. The CDR3 DNA sequence: TGTGCCAGCAGCCAAGGGTATGCGGGAAACACTGAAGCTTTCTTT.

The chain recombines TRBV29-1 with TRBJ2-7; 7 nucleotides line up with TRBD2. Germline values: CDR1 SQVTM, CDR2 ANQGSEA. This CDR3 region has 15 residues. The chain's CDR3 is CSATPGASGLYEQYF. For the CDR3, the DNA is TGCAGTGCTACTCCCGGGGCTAGCGGACTCTACGAGCAGTACTTC.

The J gene is TRBJ2-3, the V gene TRBV10-3, with D maybe TRBD2 (6 bases). CDR1 ENHRY and CDR2 SYGVKD come from the germline V gene. Trimming cost V 0 bases and J 2 bases, with 9 bases left between them. The CDR3 is 15 amino acids. CDR3 residues: CAISESSGFTDTQYF. Here the CDR3 DNA reads TGTGCCATCAGTGAGTCTAGCGGATTCACAGATACGCAGTATTTT.

Only a few counts were recorded for this clonotype. The V gene is TRBV24-1, the J gene TRBJ2-5, with unresolved D. Trimming pared 2 bases from V and 0 bases from J, leaving 9 bases between. The CDR3 spans 15 residues. The germline V gene has CDR1 KGHDR and CDR2 SFDVKD. CDR3 coding DNA: TGTGCCACCAGTGATTCCACCGTGTACCAAGAGACCCAGTACTTC. Protein sequence: CATSDSTVYQETQYF.

The chain uses TRBV5-1 and TRBJ2-5, with D tentatively TRBD2 (6 bases). V lost 0 bases, J lost 2 bases, and 11 bases lay in between. Germline V CDR1 and CDR2: SGHRS, YFSETQ. The CDR3 length is 15 residues. CDR3 protein: CASSLDMGRQETQYF. The DNA of the CDR3 is TGCGCCAGCAGCTTGGATATGGGGAGGCAAGAGACCCAGTACTTC.

The chain recombines TRBV20-1 with TRBJ2-7; TRBD2 is a possible D gene (6 bases). The CDR3 length is 15 residues. Germline assignment: CDR1 DFQATT and CDR2 SNEGSKA (reference sequence). The V gene lost 0 bases and the J gene lost 2 bases, with 14 bases spanning the gap. The CDR3 coding sequence is TGCAGTGCTAGAGATCTTGGGGCGGGAACCTACGAGCAGTACTTC. Amino acids: CSARDLGAGTYEQYF.

Notes on this clonotype: A clone one base away is much larger, so this may be a read error. The final CDR3 position lacks the conserved phenylalanine or tryptophan, pointing to a likely read error. The gene calls are TRBV3-1 and TRBJ1-2, with 12 positions matching TRBD1. The CDR3 is 15 residues long. The germline V gene has CDR1 LGHDT and CDR2 YNNKEL (reference sequence). Trimming at V came to 4 bases and at J to 7 bases, leaving 7 bases not matched to a gene. CDR3 amino acids: CASSPTGQGASGYTL. The CDR3 nucleotides are TGTGCCAGCAGCCCTACGGGACAGGGGGCTTCTGGCTACACCCTC.

This chain joins TRBV15 and TRBJ2-1, with 10 nucleotides matching TRBD2. Trimming took 1 base from V and 2 from J; bases not matched to a gene: 8. Germline values: CDR1 LNHNV, CDR2 YYDKDF (reference sequence). This CDR3 spans 18 amino acids. Written as DNA, the CDR3 is TGTGCCACCAGCAGAGGGATTCAGCGGGGGGGCCCCTACAATGAGCAGTTCTTC. As protein: CATSRGIQRGGPYNEQFF.

The rearrangement joins TRBV2 to TRBJ1-2; perhaps TRBD1 as D (5 bases). The V end lost 4 bases, the J end lost 4 bases, and 10 bases lay between the germline ends. This CDR3 is 13 amino acids long. Germline V gene sequence: CDR1 SNHLY, CDR2 FYNNEI. CDR3 coding DNA: TGTGCCAGCAGTGTGATAGGGGCCTATGGCTACACCTTC. Its translation is CASSVIGAYGYTF.

This chain uses TRBV5-1 with TRBJ2-3; no clear D. CDR3 length equals 14 residues. Germline CDR1 SGHRS, CDR2 YFSETQ. V shed 0 bases and J shed 0 bases, with 5 bases lying between them. The CDR3 here is CASSLARSTDTQYF. The DNA of the CDR3 is TGCGCCAGCAGCTTGGCTCGCAGCACAGATACGCAGTATTTT.

The CDR3 loop is CSARGSAYEQYF. In nucleotides, the CDR3 is TGCAGTGCTAGAGGGTCCGCCTACGAGCAGTACTTC. J is TRBJ2-7 and V is TRBV20-1; D gene ambiguous. Trimming took off 1 base at V and 2 bases at J, with 6 bases between the two ends. The CDR3 has 12 residues. Germline V lookup: CDR1 DFQATT, CDR2 SNEGSKA (reference sequence).

A remark on this clonotype: The junction departs from germline at one end; a sequencing error may be responsible. The rearrangement uses TRBV19 and TRBJ2-7, with D possibly matching TRBD2 (6 bases). CDR1 is LNHDA, CDR2 SQIVND, per germline (reference sequence). The CDR3 has 14 residues. The CDR3, as DNA: TGTGCCAGTAGGATAGTGCGGGGAACCTACGAGCAGTACTTC. Translation gives CASRIVRGTYEQYF.

Of note for this clonotype: This may be a read error: a much more frequent sequence differs by one nucleotide. This chain links TRBV7-9 with TRBJ2-3; 10 nucleotides match TRBD2. The CDR3 is 19 residues long. The germline V gene has CDR1 SEHNR and CDR2 FQNEAQ (reference sequence). CDR3 DNA sequence: TGTGCCAGCAGCTTAGGGGGGCCGGGACTAGCGACCCGCACAGATACGCAGTGTTTT. This sequence encodes CASSLGGPGLATRTDTQCF.

This clonotype was counted many times. The CDR3 sequence: CASRATTGELFF. In nucleotides, the CDR3 is TGTGCCAGCAGAGCCACCACCGGGGAGCTGTTTTTT. This chain links TRBV6-5 with TRBJ2-2; D remains ambiguous. Germline CDR1 is MNHEY and CDR2 is SVGAGI. V was pared by 6 bases and J by 4 bases, with 6 bases between. The CDR3 length is 12 residues.

There are many counts of this clonotype. The J gene is TRBJ2-4, the V gene TRBV29-1; 8 nucleotides align to TRBD2. After removal of 7 bases from V and 7 bases from J, the junction contained 6 bases not matched to a gene. This CDR3 is 12 amino acids long. Looked up from germline, CDR1 is SQVTM and CDR2 is ANQGSEA. The CDR3, as DNA: TGCAGCGCCGGGACTAGAAATAACATTCAGTACTTC. Encoded protein: CSAGTRNNIQYF.

The chain links TRBV15 to TRBJ1-2; D gene uncertain. Trimming removed 3 bases from V and 8 bases from J, with 16 bases in between. Germline lookup yields CDR1 LNHNV and CDR2 YYDKDF (reference sequence). The length of the CDR3 is 14 residues. The CDR3 nucleotides are TGTGCCACCAGCAGCCCGACATTCGCAGACGGCTACACCTTC. Translation: CATSSPTFADGYTF.

At least ten counts were recorded for this clonotype. The V call is TRBV6-5, the J call TRBJ1-1; D remains ambiguous. Trimming took 6 bases from V and 4 from J, leaving 12 bases between them. CDR3 length: 13 amino acids. Germline V gene sequence: CDR1 MNHEY, CDR2 SVGAGI. CDR3 sequence: CASSYLISTEAFF. The CDR3 DNA follows: TGTGCCAGCAGCTACCTCATAAGCACTGAAGCTTTCTTT.

The chain links TRBV24-1 to TRBJ2-2, with D possibly matching TRBD2 (6 bases). Germline V lookup: CDR1 KGHDR, CDR2 SFDVKD. Trimming removed 3 bases at V and 6 bases at J, with 10 bases between. The CDR3 sequence is 14 residues long. The DNA of the CDR3 is TGTGCCACCAGTGATGTTCGGGGGTCCGGGGAGCTGTTTTTT. Its translation is CATSDVRGSGELFF.

The DNA of the CDR3 is TGTGCCAGCAGCCCGACGGGACTAGCGGGAGGAACGGAGACCCAGTACTTC. The encoded protein is CASSPTGLAGGTETQYF. This chain uses TRBV7-2 with TRBJ2-5; 15 bases agree with TRBD2. CDR3 length: 17 residues. The germline CDR1 and CDR2 sequences are SGHTA and FQGNSA. V lost 5 bases and J lost 5; bases outside the gene matches: 9.

The J gene is TRBJ2-5, the V gene TRBV12-3 or TRBV12-4; 14 nucleotides line up with TRBD2. The CDR3 spans 16 residues. The V and J ends lost 7 bases and 5 bases, in that order; junction bases with no gene match: 9. CDR3 region: CASNTGLAGGGETQYF. The CDR3 DNA is TGTGCCAGCAACACCGGACTAGCGGGAGGAGGGGAGACCCAGTACTTC.